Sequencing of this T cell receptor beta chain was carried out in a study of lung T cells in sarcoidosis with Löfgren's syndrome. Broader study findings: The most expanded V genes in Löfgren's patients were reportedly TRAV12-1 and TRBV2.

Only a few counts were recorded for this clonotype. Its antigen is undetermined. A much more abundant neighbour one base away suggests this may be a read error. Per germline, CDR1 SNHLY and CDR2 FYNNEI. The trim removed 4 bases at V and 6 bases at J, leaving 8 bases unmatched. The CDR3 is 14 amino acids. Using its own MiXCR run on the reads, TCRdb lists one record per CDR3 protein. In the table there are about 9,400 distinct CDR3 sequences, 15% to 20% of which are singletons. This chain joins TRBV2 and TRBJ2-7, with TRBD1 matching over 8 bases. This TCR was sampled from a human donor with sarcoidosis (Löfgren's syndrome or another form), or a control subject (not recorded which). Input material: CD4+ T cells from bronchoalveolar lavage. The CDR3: CASSGGQGALEQYF. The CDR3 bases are TGTGCCAGCAGTGGCGGCCAGGGGGCCCTCGAGCAGTACTTC.